The text below deals with one T cell receptor (beta chain). This clone was observed at least ten times. No cognate antigen has been identified for it. No much larger clone is present one base from it, and per-base qualities are unavailable. Other DNA sequences within the sample encode an identical CDR3. Using the deep immunoSEQ assay, TCR CDR3 regions were amplified from genomic DNA by multiplex PCR. Extracted genomic DNA from each cell subset was spread evenly across all wells of several immunoSEQ 96-well plates, with each plate serving as a replicate. Each replicate PCR for unsorted PBMC received 300 to 350 ng genomic DNA, equal to tens of thousands of T cell genomes. Genomic DNA from unsorted PBMC was sequenced over ten immunoSEQ deep assay plates. Purified libraries were measured with a Qubit 3.0 fluorometer, size-checked on a Bioanalyzer 2100, and measured again with the KAPA Library Quantification kit. Every immunoSEQ 96-well plate was sequenced on a dedicated single-read 150-cycle Illumina NextSeq 550 flow cell. In the paper's pipeline: Because the immunoSEQ output held only junctional sequences and lacked quality scores, the filtering could not match the filtering applied to full-length reads. To assign V/J genes and CDR3, sequences were annotated using PyIR, a Python wrapper for IgBLAST v1.9, with IMGT germline references. Any read was removed if the V/J assignment was weak (E-value above 1e-6), the CDR3 was missing, or the read contained stop codons, out-of-frame junctions, or ambiguous translated residues. V3J clonotypes were defined by identical inferred V gene, J gene, and CDR3 amino acid sequence. Percentage overlap between repertoires was calculated by dividing the number of shared unique clonotypes by the size of the smaller repertoire. Richness of each repertoire was evaluated using RTK rarefaction, the Chao1 estimator, and Recon v2.1 estimates of unobserved clonotypes. TCRdb's version of the immuneACCESS table is confined to in-frame rearrangements and falls short of the full clone set. An unresolved V gene accounts for under half of the shortfall where checked; the remainder is of unknown origin. V and J calls and clone size come straight from that table; D and trimming were deduced from the DNA. This sample has about 490,000 clones in its table, and around 85% of those were observed once. Roughly 12% of the sample lies in the top ten.

Trimming at the junction amounts to 5 bases on V and 0 bases on J, and the germline ends lie 7 bases apart. Counted from cysteine to phenylalanine, this CDR3 has 13 amino acids. Of the read, only the CDR3 DNA is kept; its 39 bases are in frame from base 1. CDR1 SGHAT and CDR2 FQDESV were looked up in the germline V gene (reference sequence). The data stem from a study of shared clonotypes between healthy human individuals (TCRdb year 2020). Looking at the study overall: A few men and two women, aged 18 to 49 years, made up the cohort. Blood TCR repertoires of about 5 healthy adults were deeply sequenced to estimate repertoire size and the extent of clonotype sharing between individuals. To increase sequencing depth and limit assay-specific biases, TCR repertoire library preparation and sequencing were carried out by different laboratories using diverse techniques. Between about 0.85 and 9.5 billion PBMCs per donor were obtained by leukapheresis. What the study reported, not specific to this receptor: The small number of donors limited the genetic and exposure-history diversity represented. Pairwise subsampling indicated that sequencing depth was expected to affect the degree of clonotype sharing among donors. Sampling was restricted to blood, and TCR repertoires in tissues likely differ from the TCR repertoires found in blood.

The donors were healthy, HIV-negative adults with no recently reported acute infections or vaccinations. Only Caucasian adults living in Nashville, Tennessee, USA were represented among the donors. In the unsorted samples, 85 million to 100 million PBMCs were counted, and genomic DNA was extracted using the QIAamp DNA Blood Mini kit. Blood was obtained by leukapheresis, after which PBMCs were separated by Ficoll-Histopaque density gradient centrifugation and cryopreserved in liquid nitrogen vapor phase. This sequence originates from a woman aged 40-49 years in good health. Some clones in this sample may be carry-over from other donors' samples. The specimen sequenced was PBMCs. Recombination linked TRBV11-1 to TRBJ1-1; the D gene is unclear. For the CDR3, the sequence is CASSKELNTEAFF. The DNA sequence follows: TGTGCCAGCAGCAAGGAATTGAACACTGAAGCTTTCTTT.